This is a list of T cell receptor beta chains from one sample in a study of shared clonotypes between healthy human individuals. Using immunoSEQ multiplex PCR, the repertoire was profiled, and TCRdb retains in-frame clones only, with some absent. This table has a few million clones, about 93% appearing once. Sequencing was done on a sample of naive CD8+ T cells from PBMCs. The receptors were sampled from a man aged 18-30 years in good health. Some clones in this sample may be carry-over from other donors' samples. The CDR3 runs from the conserved cysteine through the conserved F or W. The D gene is left open where the match is weak. Not all rows give a size; the values are once, few, many and, for expanded clones, a class.

j_gene | abundance | v_gene | d_gene | CDR3aa | CDR3nt
TRBJ1-2 | NA | TRBV19 | NA | CASSRTGRGYGYTF | TGTGCCAGTAGTAGGACCGGCAGAGGCTATGGCTACACCTTC
TRBJ1-3 | NA | TRBV7-2 | NA | CASSFPSGNTIYF | TGTGCCAGCAGCTTCCCTTCTGGAAACACCATATATTTT
TRBJ1-2 | once | TRBV30 | NA | CAWSVVRDRYGYTF | TGTGCCTGGAGTGTGGTACGGGATCGCTATGGCTACACCTTC
TRBJ2-7 | NA | TRBV11-2 | NA | CASSPGPLEQYF | TGTGCCAGCAGCCCGGGACCCCTCGAGCAGTACTTC
TRBJ2-3 | NA | TRBV7-6 | NA | CASSLAGWPTDTQYF | TGTGCCAGCAGCTTAGCAGGTTGGCCCACAGATACGCAGTATTTT
TRBJ1-2 | NA | TRBV19 | NA | CASRTTGNANYGYTF | TGTGCCAGTAGGACCACAGGGAACGCGAACTATGGCTACACCTTC
TRBJ2-6 | NA | TRBV5-4 | NA | CASSPSAGSGANVLTF | TGTGCCAGCAGCCCCTCGGCTGGCTCTGGGGCCAACGTCCTGACTTTC
TRBJ1-5 | NA | TRBV11-2 | NA | CASSLAQGWGQPQHF | TGTGCCAGCAGCTTAGCTCAGGGTTGGGGTCAGCCCCAGCATTTT
TRBJ2-1 | NA | TRBV27 | NA | CASSLGRGGEQFF | TGTGCCAGCAGTTTAGGCCGTGGTGGTGAGCAGTTCTTC
TRBJ2-2 | NA | TRBV7-3 | TRBD1 | CASRATGGARELFF | TGTGCCAGCAGGGCGACAGGGGGCGCAAGGGAGCTGTTTTTT
TRBJ1-2 | NA | TRBV29-1 | NA | CSVEGTFGGVGYTF | TGCAGCGTTGAAGGGACCTTCGGAGGGGTTGGCTACACCTTC
TRBJ1-1 | once | TRBV28 | TRBD1 | CASSLRTGTGNTEAFF | TGTGCCAGCAGTCTGCGGACCGGGACAGGGAACACTGAAGCTTTCTTT
TRBJ2-1 | NA | TRBV11-2 | TRBD2 | CASSPDRVLAGYDEQFF | TGTGCCAGCAGCCCCGATCGGGTACTAGCGGGTTACGATGAGCAGTTCTTC
TRBJ2-7 | NA | TRBV7-2 | TRBD1 | CASSPSFGQGVYEQYF | TGTGCCAGCAGCCCCAGTTTCGGACAGGGGGTTTACGAGCAGTACTTC
TRBJ2-7 | NA | TRBV15 | NA | CATSSGASETYEQYF | TGTGCCACCAGCAGTGGGGCTAGCGAGACCTACGAGCAGTACTTC
TRBJ2-7 | NA | TRBV6-5 | NA | CASSVTGEIYEQYF | TGTGCCAGCAGTGTGACAGGTGAAATCTACGAGCAGTACTTC
TRBJ1-5 | NA | TRBV13 | NA | CASSLGADQPQHF | TGTGCCAGCAGCTTAGGGGCTGATCAGCCCCAGCATTTT
TRBJ1-2 | NA | TRBV7-2 | TRBD1 | CASSPRGVYGYTF | TGTGCCAGCAGCCCCAGGGGGGTCTATGGCTACACCTTC
TRBJ2-1 | NA | TRBV11-3 | NA | CASSLARSGYNEQFF | TGTGCCAGCAGCTTAGCCCGGTCTGGCTACAATGAGCAGTTCTTC
TRBJ1-5 | NA | TRBV19 | NA | CASSMLVSSNQPQHF | TGTGCCAGTAGTATGCTTGTCTCAAGCAATCAGCCCCAGCATTTT
TRBJ2-5 | NA | TRBV7-9 | NA | CASSLKSTETQYF | TGTGCCAGCAGCTTAAAGTCAACGGAGACCCAGTACTTC
TRBJ2-5 | NA | TRBV19 | NA | CATRETPYQETQYF | TGTGCCACCCGAGAGACCCCCTACCAAGAGACCCAGTACTTC
TRBJ2-7 | once | TRBV2 | NA | CASSLSDSPSYSYEQYF | TGTGCCAGCAGTTTAAGTGACAGTCCCTCATACTCCTACGAGCAGTACTTC
TRBJ2-7 | NA | TRBV11-2 | NA | CASSLGQAWEQYF | TGTGCCAGCAGCTTAGGGCAGGCCTGGGAGCAGTACTTC
TRBJ2-7 | few | TRBV7-2 | NA | CASSPREQYF | TGTGCCAGCAGCCCAAGGGAGCAGTACTTC
TRBJ1-1 | NA | TRBV5-1 | NA | CASSLLVRDGNTEAFF | TGCGCCAGCAGCTTGTTGGTCCGGGACGGGAACACTGAAGCTTTCTTT
TRBJ1-1 | few | TRBV28 | NA | CASSPETEAFF | TGTGCCAGCAGTCCTGAAACTGAAGCTTTCTTT
TRBJ2-7 | once | TRBV6-1 | TRBD2 | CASSDPGLASYEQYF | TGTGCCAGCAGTGACCCGGGACTAGCGAGCTACGAGCAGTACTTC
TRBJ2-6 | NA | TRBV7-9 | NA | CASSLSSGSGANVLTF | TGTGCCAGCAGCTTATCCTCTGGCTCTGGGGCCAACGTCCTGACTTTC
TRBJ1-3 | NA | TRBV2 | TRBD1 | CASRGFDRAPGNTIYF | TGTGCCAGCAGGGGATTTGACAGGGCCCCCGGAAACACCATATATTTT
TRBJ1-1 | NA | TRBV12-5 | NA | CASGLDLQHTEAFF | TGTGCTAGTGGTTTGGACCTACAACACACTGAAGCTTTCTTT
TRBJ2-2 | NA | TRBV28 | NA | CASTEGRELFF | TGTGCCAGCACCGAGGGGAGGGAGCTGTTTTTT
TRBJ2-7 | NA | TRBV20-1 | TRBD2 | CSVREYYEQYF | TGCAGTGTGCGGGAGTACTACGAGCAGTACTTC
TRBJ1-4 | NA | TRBV6-6 | NA | CASGDNLGEKLFF | TGTGCCAGCGGGGATAACCTCGGGGAAAAACTGTTTTTT
TRBJ2-2 | NA | TRBV7-2 | TRBD2 | CASSEMRGSYTGELFF | TGTGCCAGCAGCGAGATGCGGGGGTCATACACCGGGGAGCTGTTTTTT
TRBJ2-7 | NA | TRBV2 | NA | CASSSGLSYEQYF | TGTGCCAGCAGTAGTGGGCTCTCCTACGAGCAGTACTTC
TRBJ2-2 | NA | TRBV5-1 | NA | CASSLDPTGELFF | TGCGCCAGCAGCTTGGATCCCACCGGGGAGCTGTTTTTT
TRBJ2-7 | NA | TRBV27 | NA | CASSPLISSYEQYF | TGTGCCAGCAGTCCTCTCATCTCGTCCTACGAGCAGTACTTC
TRBJ2-1 | NA | TRBV28 | NA | CASSPFSRGGQFF | TGTGCCAGCAGTCCATTTTCCAGGGGTGGGCAGTTCTTC
TRBJ2-1 | NA | TRBV9 | TRBD2 | CASSVVSSGSWNEQFF | TGTGCCAGCAGCGTAGTTTCTAGCGGGAGTTGGAATGAGCAGTTCTTC